This entry lists 3 T cell receptor beta chains sequenced from one sample in a study of response to subunit inactivated influenza vaccine. MiXCR was run by TCRdb on the RT-PCR reads, yielding one entry per CDR3 protein. This table holds more than 400,000 distinct CDR3 sequences, more than 7% found once. Sequencing used PBMCs from blood, obtained less than 30 months after vaccination. The source is a man between 50 and 75 years old who received an inactivated influenza vaccine.

This clonotype appeared many times. This sequence joins TRBV20-1 and TRBJ1-4; 10 positions match TRBD1. V shed 5 bases and J 8 bases; nucleotides not matched to a gene: 11. CDR1 and CDR2 from the germline V gene are DFQATT and SNEGSKA (reference sequence). The CDR3 runs to 15 residues. The DNA for the CDR3 is TGCAGTGCTTCTCAGACCGGGACAGGGGCGGAAAAACTGTTTTTT. This codes for CSASQTGTGAEKLFF.

The sample holds many counts of this clonotype. This chain connects TRBV5-1 to TRBJ2-3; 10 bases line up with TRBD2. The germline CDR1 and CDR2 sequences are SGHRS and YFSETQ. With 4 bases clipped from V and 0 bases from J, the junction kept 2 bases outside the gene matches. This CDR3 spans 15 amino acids. CDR3 sequence reads: CASSPSGSSTDTQYF. CDR3 nucleotide sequence: TGCGCCAGCAGCCCTAGCGGGAGTAGCACAGATACGCAGTATTTT.

The rearrangement joins TRBV5-1 to TRBJ2-5, with 7 bases aligning to TRBD1. Germline CDR1 is SGHRS and CDR2 is YFSETQ. V trimming: 4 bases; J trimming: 5 bases; junction bases outside the gene matches: 11. CDR3 length equals 15 residues. CDR3 in DNA: TGCGCCAGCAGCACCCAGACAGGGCCGATGGAGACCCAGTACTTC. Protein: CASSTQTGPMETQYF.